These 28 T cell receptor beta chains were all obtained from the same sample, sequenced in a study of low-dose radiotherapy and immunotherapy resistance in tumors. Time point noted: before trial treatment. Alpha- and beta-chain coverage of first-strand cDNA came from TRAV- and TRBV-specific primers. TCR amplification involved around 22 PCR cycles with a constant-region primer and V-primer adapter. Using its own MiXCR run on the reads, TCRdb lists one record per CDR3 protein. The sample has approximately 70,000 distinct CDR3 sequences, approximately 31% seen once. The sequencing here drew on PBMCs, taken before treatment. These receptors all come from a female donor with ovarian cancer.

This clonotype was detected only a few times. The rearrangement joins TRBV7-6 to TRBJ2-6; 10 nucleotides align to TRBD1. The CDR3 covers 18 residues. From germline, CDR1 is SGHVS and CDR2 FNYEAQ. With 3 bases clipped from V and 0 bases from J, the junction kept 5 bases outside the gene matches. The CDR3, as DNA: TGTGCCAGCAGCTTTGCCGGGACAGGGGACTCTGGGGCCAACGTCCTGACTTTC. Encoded protein: CASSFAGTGDSGANVLTF.

In its sample, this clonotype was seen many times. This chain links TRBV20-1 with TRBJ2-3; 11 bases line up with TRBD2. The V and J ends lost 3 bases and 3 bases, in that order; junction bases with no gene match: 5. The CDR3 totals 15 residues. CDR1 is DFQATT, CDR2 SNEGSKA, per germline (reference sequence). In DNA, the CDR3 is TGCAGTGCTAGCCGAACTAGCGGGAGTACAGATACGCAGTATTTT. Translation gives CSASRTSGSTDTQYF.

For the CDR3, the DNA is TGTGCCAGCAGTCCCGGACAGGGCCAAACCCTATGGGCTGAAGCTTTCTTT. Encoded protein: CASSPGQGQTLWAEAFF. This chain connects TRBV28 to TRBJ1-1; 8 nucleotides match TRBD1. The length of the CDR3 is 17 residues. V was pared by 5 bases and J by 6 bases, with 17 bases of the junction left unmatched. The germline gives CDR1 MDHEN, CDR2 SYDVKM.

This clonotype was seen ten or more times. The rearrangement uses TRBV19 and TRBJ2-1, with TRBD2 as a possible D gene (5 bases). This CDR3 contains 12 residues. Germline CDR1 and CDR2: LNHDA and SQIVND (reference sequence). V lost 4 bases and J 9 bases, leaving 10 bases between the germline ends. The CDR3 is CASSNPGSEQFF. The CDR3 DNA reads TGTGCCAGTAGTAATCCGGGGAGTGAGCAGTTCTTC.

The chain employs TRBV19 and TRBJ1-3; D is uncertain. The V gene lost 3 bases and the J gene lost 0 bases, with 9 bases spanning the gap. This CDR3 spans 15 amino acids. Looked up from germline, CDR1 is LNHDA and CDR2 is SQIVND (reference sequence). The CDR3 is CASSMTPNSGNTIYF. The CDR3 bases are TGTGCCAGTAGTATGACTCCGAACTCTGGAAACACCATATATTTT.

This clonotype has at least ten counts. The chain carries TRBV20-1 and TRBJ1-5; weak D call: TRBD1 (6 bases). This CDR3 region has 21 residues. Germline V gives CDR1 DFQATT, CDR2 SNEGSKA (reference sequence). The V end lost 3 bases, the J end lost 2 bases, and 32 bases lay between the germline ends. In DNA form, the CDR3 reads TGCAGTGCTAGTGGGCGGGGGGCGCTTCCCCTCTCGTTTACCCGCAATCAGCCCCAGCATTTT. Protein: CSASGRGALPLSFTRNQPQHF.

With regard to this clonotype: Given a far larger clone just one base away, this is likely a sequencing read error. The genes are TRBV6-2 or TRBV6-3 and TRBJ2-1; 8 bases fit TRBD2. Germline V gene sequence: CDR1 MNHEY, CDR2 SVGEGT. The CDR3 extends over 15 amino acids. V was clipped by 6 bases and J by 10 bases; unmatched bases: 14. This CDR3 is CASSAGRAELNEQFF. CDR3 in DNA: TGTGCCAGCAGCGCCGGGAGGGCCGAGTTGAACGAGCAGTTCTTC.

Notes on this clonotype: This likely traces to a read error, being one base from a far larger clone. The genes are TRBV5-4 and TRBJ2-7, with D perhaps given as TRBD1 or TRBD2 (7 bases each). Deletions cut 2 bases from V and 7 bases from J, with 19 bases between. There are 15 residues in the CDR3. The germline V gene has CDR1 SGHNT and CDR2 YYREEE (reference sequence). In DNA form, the CDR3 reads TGTGCCAGCAGCTTCTTGAGGTCAGGGGGGGGTGAGCAGTACTTC. As protein: CASSFLRSGGGEQYF.

The CDR3 DNA reads TGCAGTGCTAGAGATGAGCGGGCCCACTACGAGCAGTACTTC. It codes for CSARDERAHYEQYF. This chain joins TRBV20-1 and TRBJ2-7, with D possibly matching TRBD2 (6 bases). The germline V and J ends were trimmed by 0 bases and 3 bases, with 12 bases remaining between them. This CDR3 comprises 14 residues. Germline values: CDR1 DFQATT, CDR2 SNEGSKA (reference sequence).

This chain links TRBV28 with TRBJ2-3; D ambiguous. CDR3 length: 13 residues. Trimming left V 6 bases short and J 0 bases short, with 7 bases between. Germline CDR1 reads MDHEN; CDR2 reads SYDVKM. CDR3 in amino acids: CASSRRSTDTQYF. The DNA of the CDR3 is TGTGCCAGCAGCCGCCGGAGCACAGATACGCAGTATTTT.

In this sample, this clonotype turned up many times. The chain recombines TRBV25-1 with TRBJ2-1; TRBD2 matches 11 bases. Per the germline V gene, CDR1 is MGHDK and CDR2 is SYGVNS. The J segment lost 10 bases and the V segment lost 1 base, leaving 9 bases of the junction unmatched. The CDR3 spans 16 residues. The CDR3 loop is CASSEFTSGSVKEQFF. CDR3 coding DNA: TGTGCCAGCAGTGAATTTACTAGCGGGAGTGTAAAGGAGCAGTTCTTC.

This clonotype was counted only a few times. The chain joins TRBV28 to TRBJ2-3; 10 bases match TRBD1. The CDR3 is made up of 14 amino acids. Germline V gives CDR1 MDHEN, CDR2 SYDVKM. Trimming cost V 6 bases and J 5 bases; bases outside gene matches: 5. CDR3 in amino acids: CASRGTGVQDTQYF. In DNA, the CDR3 is TGTGCCAGCAGAGGGACAGGGGTACAAGATACGCAGTATTTT.

The table lists this clonotype with many counts. The V call is TRBV6-2 or TRBV6-3, the J call TRBJ2-1; possibly TRBD2 for D (6 bases). The CDR3 has 14 amino acids. Trimming removed 5 bases from V and 2 bases from J, with 10 bases in between. Per germline, CDR1 MNHEY and CDR2 SVGEGT. CDR3 loop: CASSRDFTYNEQFF. In DNA, the CDR3 is TGTGCCAGCAGTCGGGACTTCACCTACAATGAGCAGTTCTTC.

This clonotype was seen ten or more times. CDR3 protein: CASSQTGQETQYF. The CDR3 nucleotides are TGTGCCAGTAGTCAGACAGGACAAGAGACCCAGTACTTC. The chain combines TRBV19 with TRBJ2-5, with TRBD1 as a possible D gene (6 bases). V was shortened by 5 bases and J by 2 bases, with 9 bases between the two germline ends. CDR3 length equals 13 residues. CDR1 LNHDA and CDR2 SQIVND come from the germline V gene (reference sequence).

This clonotype is a singleton in its sample. The chain uses TRBV10-2 and TRBJ2-2, with D possibly matching TRBD2 (5 bases). Germline values: CDR1 WSHSY, CDR2 SAAADI. V was cut by 0 bases and J by 8 bases, with 25 bases left in between. The CDR3 is made up of 19 amino acids. The CDR3 protein is CASSESTLNWARGSGELFF. In DNA, the CDR3 is TGCGCCAGCAGTGAGTCGACTCTGAATTGGGCGAGAGGGTCGGGGGAGCTGTTTTTT.

The rearrangement links TRBV27 to TRBJ2-3; the D gene is possibly TRBD1 (5 bases). Germline V gene lookup returns CDR1 MNHEY and CDR2 SMNVEV (reference sequence). The germline V and J ends were trimmed by 8 bases and 3 bases, with 12 bases remaining between them. This CDR3 is built from 13 residues. CDR3 amino acids: CASGAVSTDTQYF. The CDR3 DNA is TGTGCCAGCGGGGCAGTCAGTACAGATACGCAGTATTTT.

This clonotype was observed many times. The chain combines TRBV3-1 with TRBJ1-4; maybe TRBD1 (5 bases). CDR3 length equals 14 residues. CDR1 and CDR2 (germline): LGHDT, YNNKEL (reference sequence). Between the trimmed V and J ends, which lost 1 base and 7 bases, there was a span of 10 bases. CDR3: CASSQGQYGEKLFF. The DNA for the CDR3 is TGTGCCAGCAGCCAAGGACAGTATGGTGAAAAACTGTTTTTT. Looking up the rest from reference TRBV3-1 and TRBJ1-4 gives the full variable domain: DTAVSQTPKYLVTQMGNDKSIKCEQNLGHDTMYWYKQDSKKFLKIMFSYNNKELIINETVPNRFSPKSPDKAHLNLHINSLELGDSAVYFCASSQGQYGEKLFFGSGTQLSVL.

This chain links TRBV6-6 with TRBJ2-1, with TRBD1 matching 9 bases. Germline values: CDR1 MNHNY, CDR2 SVGAGI (reference sequence). V gave up 5 bases and J gave up 0 bases; unmatched junction bases: 8. The CDR3 consists of 17 residues. The CDR3 spells CASSEAPGQGSYNEQFF. In nucleotides, the CDR3 is TGTGCCAGCAGTGAAGCCCCGGGACAGGGCTCCTACAATGAGCAGTTCTTC.

This clonotype was detected a few times. This chain links TRBV5-1 with TRBJ2-2; the D call may be TRBD1 or TRBD2 (5 bases each). CDR1 SGHRS and CDR2 YFSETQ come from the germline V gene. The length of the CDR3 is 16 residues. V dropped 3 bases and J dropped 6 bases, with 18 bases sitting between them. The CDR3: CASSSSPRMGPGELFF. DNA for the CDR3: TGCGCCAGCAGCTCTTCACCCAGAATGGGACCCGGGGAGCTGTTTTTT.

The sample holds a few counts of this clonotype. The chain couples TRBV7-9 to TRBJ2-1; D might be TRBD2 (6 bases). This CDR3 is 15 amino acids long. CDR1 is SEHNR and CDR2 is FQNEAQ in the germline V gene (reference sequence). V lost 5 bases to trimming and J lost 4 bases, with 15 bases between them. The CDR3: CASSASRGLYNEQFF. Written as DNA, the CDR3 is TGTGCCAGCAGCGCCTCTCGGGGGTTATACAATGAGCAGTTCTTC.

The gene calls are TRBV5-4 and TRBJ2-5, with TRBD1 as a possible D gene (6 bases). The germline CDR1 and CDR2 sequences are SGHNT and YYREEE (reference sequence). This CDR3 is built from 14 residues. V shed 1 base and J shed 3 bases, with 10 bases lying between them. CDR3 coding DNA: TGTGCCAGCAGCTTGAGACACAGGGAAGAGACCCAGTACTTC. Protein: CASSLRHREETQYF.

The chain is built from TRBV18 and TRBJ2-2; TRBD1 agrees at 8 bases. Germline V lookup: CDR1 KGHSH, CDR2 LQKENI. The CDR3 runs 17 residues. V gave up 3 bases and J gave up 8 bases; unmatched junction bases: 14. Written as DNA, the CDR3 is TGTGCCAGCTCACCCCGCCAGGGACAGGCGCACCGGGGGGAGCTGTTTTTT. Its translation: CASSPRQGQAHRGELFF.

The rearrangement joins TRBV29-1 to TRBJ2-5, with D perhaps matching TRBD2 (5 bases). The length of the CDR3 is 13 residues. Trimming stripped 4 bases from V and 4 bases from J, with 13 bases between. Germline CDR1 SQVTM, CDR2 ANQGSEA. In DNA, the CDR3 is TGCAGCGTTGCGGCTAGCTGGGGAGAGACCCAGTACTTC. It encodes CSVAASWGETQYF.

In this sample, this clonotype turned up many times. This chain connects TRBV5-1 to TRBJ2-7; D call uncertain. Germline values: CDR1 SGHRS, CDR2 YFSETQ. The CDR3 consists of 15 residues. Trimming removed 1 base at V and 0 bases at J, with 11 bases between. The CDR3 here is CASSLQSLPSYEQYF. CDR3 coding DNA: TGCGCCAGCAGCTTGCAATCCTTGCCCTCCTACGAGCAGTACTTC.

The chain links TRBV30 to TRBJ1-1, with 9 positions matching TRBD1. CDR1 and CDR2 (germline): GTSNPN, SVGIG (reference sequence). V was pared by 2 bases and J by 11 bases, with 9 bases of the junction left unmatched. This CDR3 spans 13 amino acids. As DNA, the CDR3 is TGTGCCTGGAGTCCCTGGACAGGGGAAAAGGCTTTCTTT. Protein: CAWSPWTGEKAFF.

This clonotype showed up many times. The chain is built from TRBV12-3 or TRBV12-4 and TRBJ2-7; perhaps TRBD1 as D (6 bases). The CDR3 has 13 residues. The V end was cut by 5 bases, the J end by 5 bases, with 13 bases between. CDR3 in DNA: TGTGCCAGCAGTCCTAGACAGGTCCACGAGCAGTACTTC. Its translation is CASSPRQVHEQYF.

This clonotype was detected many times. This chain connects TRBV10-3 to TRBJ2-3; D ambiguous. Germline-derived CDR1 and CDR2 are ENHRY and SYGVKD. This CDR3 comprises 14 residues. V lost 9 bases, J lost 4 bases, and 17 bases lay in between. CDR3 nucleotide sequence: TGTGCCATTTCCGTCCGAGATGGCCCAGATACGCAGTATTTT. This codes for CAISVRDGPDTQYF.

J is TRBJ2-3 and V is TRBV29-1, with 7 bases that match TRBD2. CDR1 and CDR2 from the germline V gene are SQVTM and ANQGSEA. The trim removed 4 bases at V and 1 base at J, leaving 14 bases unmatched. The CDR3 is made up of 17 amino acids. The CDR3: CSVVPLGAGVRTDTQYF. In DNA, the CDR3 is TGCAGCGTTGTCCCCCTCGGGGCGGGAGTACGCACAGATACGCAGTATTTT.